This T cell receptor beta chain was sequenced for a study of T cells in narcolepsy. General study findings and limits: No autoreactive T cell clone sequences appeared in some memory CD4+ repertoires. Healthy controls reportedly lacked the autoreactive clonotypes serially found in patients' blood. Comparing one patient's CSF and blood CD4+ clonotypes highlighted HCRT- and TRIB2-specific autoreactive clonotypes.

The CDR3 totals 17 residues. Trimming took off 0 bases at V and 10 bases at J, with 22 bases between the two ends. Germline CDR1 SGHRS, CDR2 YFSETQ. On this clone: Its antigen remains unknown.

Libraries were prepared by immunoSEQ multiplex PCR; TCRdb keeps only in-frame clonotypes and omits some of them. The sample yields 12,000 or so clones, approximately 94% seen once. V usage is TRBV5-1 and J usage is TRBJ1-4; the D is unclear. Sequencing input: CD45RA- memory CD4+ T cells from PBMCs. This TCR came from a human donor with narcolepsy. CDR3 nucleotide sequence: TGCGCCAGCAGCTTGGGGCCCTCCCGCGTCCTCCTAGGAAAACTGTTTTTT. Translated: CASSLGPSRVLLGKLFF.